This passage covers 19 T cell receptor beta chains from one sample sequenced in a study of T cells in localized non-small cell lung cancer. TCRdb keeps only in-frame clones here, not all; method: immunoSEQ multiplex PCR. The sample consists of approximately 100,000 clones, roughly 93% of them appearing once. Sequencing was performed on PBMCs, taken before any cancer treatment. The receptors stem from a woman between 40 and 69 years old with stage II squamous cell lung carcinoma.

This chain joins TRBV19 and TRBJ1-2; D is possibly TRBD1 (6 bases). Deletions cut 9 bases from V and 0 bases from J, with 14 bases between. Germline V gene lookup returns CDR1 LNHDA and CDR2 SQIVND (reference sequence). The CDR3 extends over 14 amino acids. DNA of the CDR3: TGTGCCAGCGGAGGACAGCTAGCTAACTATGGCTACACCTTC. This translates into CASGGQLANYGYTF.

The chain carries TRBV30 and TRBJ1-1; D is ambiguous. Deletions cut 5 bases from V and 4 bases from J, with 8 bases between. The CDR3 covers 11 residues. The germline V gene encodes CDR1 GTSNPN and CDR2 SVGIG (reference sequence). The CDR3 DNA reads TGTGCCTGGGAGGTGGGCACTGAAGCTTTCTTT. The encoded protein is CAWEVGTEAFF.

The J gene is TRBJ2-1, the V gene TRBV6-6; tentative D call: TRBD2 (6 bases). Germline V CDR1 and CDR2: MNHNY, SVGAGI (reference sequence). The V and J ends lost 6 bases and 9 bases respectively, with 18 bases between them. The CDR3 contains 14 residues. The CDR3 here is CASRGEAGGIEQFF. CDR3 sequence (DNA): TGTGCCAGCAGGGGGGAAGCTGGGGGGATTGAGCAGTTCTTC.

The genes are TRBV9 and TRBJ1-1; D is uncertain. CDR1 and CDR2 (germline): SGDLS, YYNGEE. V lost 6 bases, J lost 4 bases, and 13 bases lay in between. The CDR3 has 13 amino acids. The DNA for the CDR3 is TGTGCCAGCACGTGGGGATTGTCCACTGAAGCTTTCTTT. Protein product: CASTWGLSTEAFF.

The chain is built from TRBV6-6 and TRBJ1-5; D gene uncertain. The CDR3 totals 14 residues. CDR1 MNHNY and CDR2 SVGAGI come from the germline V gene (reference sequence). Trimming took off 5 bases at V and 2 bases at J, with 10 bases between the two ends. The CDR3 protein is CASSRKSGNQPQHF. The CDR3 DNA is TGTGCCAGCAGTAGGAAGAGCGGCAATCAGCCCCAGCATTTT.

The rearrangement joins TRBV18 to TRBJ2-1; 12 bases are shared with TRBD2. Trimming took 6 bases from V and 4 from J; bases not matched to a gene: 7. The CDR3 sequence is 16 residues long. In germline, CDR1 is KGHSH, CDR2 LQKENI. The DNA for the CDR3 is TGTGCCAGCTCTCCGACTAGCGGGGGCTCATACAATGAGCAGTTCTTC. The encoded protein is CASSPTSGGSYNEQFF.

CDR3 protein: CASSIPRQGLPEAFF. CDR3 nucleotides: TGTGCCAGTAGTATTCCGAGACAGGGATTGCCTGAAGCTTTCTTT. V usage is TRBV19 and J usage is TRBJ1-1; 7 positions match TRBD1. V was clipped by 3 bases and J by 6 bases; unmatched bases: 10. This CDR3 comprises 15 residues. Germline CDR1 and CDR2: LNHDA and SQIVND (reference sequence).

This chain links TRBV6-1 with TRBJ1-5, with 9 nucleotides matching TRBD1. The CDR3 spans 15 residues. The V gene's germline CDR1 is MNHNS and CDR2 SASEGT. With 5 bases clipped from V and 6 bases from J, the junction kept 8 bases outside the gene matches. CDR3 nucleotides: TGTGCCAGCAGTTCCGGGACAGGGCTCGGTCAGCCCCAGCATTTT. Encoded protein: CASSSGTGLGQPQHF.

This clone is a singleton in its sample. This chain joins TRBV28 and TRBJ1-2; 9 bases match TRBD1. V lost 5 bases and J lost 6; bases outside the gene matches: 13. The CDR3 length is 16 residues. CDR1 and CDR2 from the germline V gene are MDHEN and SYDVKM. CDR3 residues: CASSITRDRAWDGYTF. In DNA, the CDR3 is TGTGCCAGCAGTATAACCCGGGACAGGGCTTGGGATGGCTACACCTTC.

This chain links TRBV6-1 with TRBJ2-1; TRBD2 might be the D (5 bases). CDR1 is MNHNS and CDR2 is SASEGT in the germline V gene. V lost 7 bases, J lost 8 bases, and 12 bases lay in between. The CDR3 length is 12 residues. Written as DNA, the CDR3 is TGTGCCAGCAAACCTAGCCACTATGAGCAGTTCTTC. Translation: CASKPSHYEQFF.

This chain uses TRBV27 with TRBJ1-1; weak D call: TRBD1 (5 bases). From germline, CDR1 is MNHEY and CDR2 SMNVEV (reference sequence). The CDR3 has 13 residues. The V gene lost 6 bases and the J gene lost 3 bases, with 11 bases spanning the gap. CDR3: CASSRRGHTEAFF. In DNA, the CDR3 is TGTGCCAGCAGCAGAAGGGGACACACTGAAGCTTTCTTT.

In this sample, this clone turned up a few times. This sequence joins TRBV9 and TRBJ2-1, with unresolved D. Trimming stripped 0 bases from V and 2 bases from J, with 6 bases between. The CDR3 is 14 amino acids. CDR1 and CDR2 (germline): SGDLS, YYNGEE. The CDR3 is CASSVAITYNEQFF. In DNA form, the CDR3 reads TGTGCCAGCAGCGTAGCTATAACCTACAATGAGCAGTTCTTC.

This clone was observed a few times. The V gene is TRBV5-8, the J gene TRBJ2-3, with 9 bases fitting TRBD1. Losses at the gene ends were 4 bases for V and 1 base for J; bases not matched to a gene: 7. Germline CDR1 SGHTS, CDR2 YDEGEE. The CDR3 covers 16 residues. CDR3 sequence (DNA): TGTGCCAGCAGCGACGACAGGGGGTTCGGCACAGATACGCAGTATTTT. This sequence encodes CASSDDRGFGTDTQYF.

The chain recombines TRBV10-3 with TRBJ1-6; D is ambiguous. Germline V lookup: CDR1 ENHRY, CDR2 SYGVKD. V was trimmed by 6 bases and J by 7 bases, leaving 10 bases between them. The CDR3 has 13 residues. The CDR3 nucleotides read TGTGCCATCAGCCGGGAGCCCAATTCACCCCTCCACTTT. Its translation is CAISREPNSPLHF.

The CDR3 is CAWRIRAHYGYTF. The DNA of the CDR3 is TGTGCCTGGAGAATTAGGGCTCACTATGGCTACACCTTC. The chain employs TRBV30 and TRBJ1-2; D gene ambiguous. Trimming stripped 3 bases from V and 3 bases from J, with 11 bases between. In germline, CDR1 is GTSNPN, CDR2 SVGIG (reference sequence). The CDR3 has 13 residues.

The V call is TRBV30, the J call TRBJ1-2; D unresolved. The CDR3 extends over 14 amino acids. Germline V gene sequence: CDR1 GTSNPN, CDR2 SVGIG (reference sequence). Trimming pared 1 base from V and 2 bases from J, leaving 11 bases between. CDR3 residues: CAWSGHPDNYGYTF. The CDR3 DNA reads TGTGCCTGGAGTGGACACCCAGACAACTATGGCTACACCTTC. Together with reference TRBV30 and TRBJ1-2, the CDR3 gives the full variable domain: SQTIHQWPATLVQPVGSPLSLECTVEGTSNPNLYWYRQAAGRGLQLLFYSVGIGQISSEVPQNLSASRPQDRQFILSSKKLLLSDSGFYLCAWSGHPDNYGYTFGSGTRLTVV.

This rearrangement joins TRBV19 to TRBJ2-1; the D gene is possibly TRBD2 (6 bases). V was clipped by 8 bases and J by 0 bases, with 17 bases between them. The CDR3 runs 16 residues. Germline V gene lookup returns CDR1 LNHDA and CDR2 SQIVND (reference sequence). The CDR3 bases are TGTGCCAGTCACCGCGGGGCGGTGAGCTCCTACAATGAGCAGTTCTTC. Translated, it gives CASHRGAVSSYNEQFF.

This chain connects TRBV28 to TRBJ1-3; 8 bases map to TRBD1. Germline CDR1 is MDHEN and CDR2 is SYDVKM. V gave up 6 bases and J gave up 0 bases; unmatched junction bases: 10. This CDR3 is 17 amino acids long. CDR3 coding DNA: TGTGCCAGCAGGCGTGCCCGGACAGGGCGCTCTGGAAACACCATATATTTT. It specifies CASRRARTGRSGNTIYF.

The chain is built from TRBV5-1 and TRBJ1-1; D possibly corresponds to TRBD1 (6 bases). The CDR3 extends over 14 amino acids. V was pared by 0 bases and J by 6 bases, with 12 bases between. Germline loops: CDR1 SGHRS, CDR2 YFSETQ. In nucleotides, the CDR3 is TGCGCCAGCAGCTTGGACGGGGGCGCCTCTGAAGCTTTCTTT. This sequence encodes CASSLDGGASEAFF.